The clone carrying this T cell receptor beta chain has ten or more counts. Combining a sample-barcoded 5' primer with a J-beta primer mix, a second PCR ran for about 6 to 12 cycles. In TCRdb, the 5' RACE reads were re-called with MiXCR into one record per CDR3 protein. Of about 670,000 distinct CDR3 sequences listed, 40% to 50% were seen once; the top ten hold about 32%. Donation came from healthy Caucasian individuals in Russia who were aged 6 to 90. The CDR3 covers 14 residues. Germline assignment: CDR1 MNHEY and CDR2 SMNVEV (reference sequence). V shed 6 bases and J 0 bases; nucleotides not matched to a gene: 4. This sample stems from a study of blood T cells in healthy people across ages.

The source of this sequence is a man at least 80 years old in good health. Sequencing used blood. The chain combines TRBV27 with TRBJ2-7; TRBD2 matches 8 bases. The CDR3 region is CASSLRGGSYEQYF. The CDR3 DNA follows: TGTGCCAGCAGCCTCCGGGGGGGCTCCTACGAGCAGTACTTC.